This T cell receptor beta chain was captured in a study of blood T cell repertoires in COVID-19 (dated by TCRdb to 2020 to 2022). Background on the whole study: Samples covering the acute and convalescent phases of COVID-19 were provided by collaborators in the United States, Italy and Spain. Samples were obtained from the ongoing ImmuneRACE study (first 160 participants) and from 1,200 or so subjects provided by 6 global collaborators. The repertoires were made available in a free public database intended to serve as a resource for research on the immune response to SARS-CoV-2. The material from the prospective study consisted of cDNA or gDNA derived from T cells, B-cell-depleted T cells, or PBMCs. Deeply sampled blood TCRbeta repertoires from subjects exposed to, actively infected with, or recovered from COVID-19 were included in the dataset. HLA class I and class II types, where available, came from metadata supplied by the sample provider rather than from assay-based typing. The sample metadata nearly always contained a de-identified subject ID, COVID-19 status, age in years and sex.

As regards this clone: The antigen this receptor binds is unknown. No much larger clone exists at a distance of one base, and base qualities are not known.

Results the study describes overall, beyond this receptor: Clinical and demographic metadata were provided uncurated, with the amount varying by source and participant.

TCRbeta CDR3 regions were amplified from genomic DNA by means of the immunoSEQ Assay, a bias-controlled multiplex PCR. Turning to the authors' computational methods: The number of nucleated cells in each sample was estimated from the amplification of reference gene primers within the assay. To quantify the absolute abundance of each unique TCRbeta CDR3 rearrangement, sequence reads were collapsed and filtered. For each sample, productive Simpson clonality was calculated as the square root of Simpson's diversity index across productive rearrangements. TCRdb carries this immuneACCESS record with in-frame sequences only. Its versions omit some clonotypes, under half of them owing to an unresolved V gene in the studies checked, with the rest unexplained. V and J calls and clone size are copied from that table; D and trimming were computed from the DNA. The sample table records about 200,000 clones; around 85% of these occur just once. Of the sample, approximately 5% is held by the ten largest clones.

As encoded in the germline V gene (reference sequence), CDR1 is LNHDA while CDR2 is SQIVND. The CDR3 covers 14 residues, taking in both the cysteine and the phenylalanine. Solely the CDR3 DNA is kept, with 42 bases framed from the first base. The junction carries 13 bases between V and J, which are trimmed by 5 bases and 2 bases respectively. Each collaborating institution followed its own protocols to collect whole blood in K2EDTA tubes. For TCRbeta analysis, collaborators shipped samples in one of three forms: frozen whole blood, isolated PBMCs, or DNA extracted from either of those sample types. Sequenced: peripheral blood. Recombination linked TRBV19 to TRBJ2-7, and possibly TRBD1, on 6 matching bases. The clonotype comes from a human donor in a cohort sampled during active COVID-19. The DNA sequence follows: TGTGCCAGTAGTCGCCGGGACACCGCCTACGAGCAGTACTTC. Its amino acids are CASSRRDTAYEQYF.